Described below is a single T cell receptor (beta chain) sequence and its context. This specimen belongs to a study of blood T cell repertoires in COVID-19. Study context: Material from acute and convalescent COVID-19 was sourced from the United States, Italy and Spain. PBMCs, B-cell-depleted T cells, or T cells provided the cDNA or gDNA that made up the material.

Original processing methods: Reference gene primer amplification gave nucleated cell count estimates. Using immunoSEQ multiplex PCR, the repertoire was profiled, and TCRdb retains in-frame clones only, with some absent. V and J calls and clone size come straight from that table; D and trimming were deduced from the DNA. The sample lists around 100,000 clones, about four fifths occurring once. CDR3 length: 16 residues. V lost 5 bases, J lost 3 bases, and 7 bases stayed unmatched. Germline V lookup: CDR1 MNHNY, CDR2 SVGAGI (reference sequence). This clonotype originated in a human donor in a cohort sampled during active COVID-19. This chain links TRBV6-6 with TRBJ1-4, with TRBD1 identical over 9 bases. Sequencing was carried out using peripheral blood. The CDR3 loop reads CASSRGQGGPNEKLFF. CDR3 sequence (DNA): TGTGCCAGCAGTAGGGGACAGGGAGGTCCTAATGAAAAACTGTTTTTT.